The sequence of this T cell receptor beta chain was determined in a study of regulatory T cells in long-lasting Graves disease. The study, taken as a whole, reports: Thyroid tissue was not sampled; only peripheral blood was. Newly diagnosed disease favored TRBV20-1 and TRBJ2-1 over persistent disease.

The CDR3 contains 12 residues. Trimming removed 6 bases from V and 4 bases from J, with 7 bases in between. Per the germline V gene, CDR1 is MNHEY and CDR2 is SVGAGI. With regard to this clonotype: Its matching antigen is unknown.

Indicated time point: newly diagnosed GD, antithyroid drugs for less than 3 months. With RNA extracted from PBMCs as input, the TCR library was made. Arm-PCR of CDR3 regions and iRepertoire HTBI primers were used to build TCR beta libraries. TCRdb independently ran MiXCR on the multiplex PCR reads; one entry per CDR3 protein. There are about 450,000 distinct CDR3 sequences in the sample; around 15% occur only once, and approximately 15% lies in the top ten. This sample also appeared in a second study, on T cells in Graves' hyperthyroidism and ophthalmopathy. According to that study: In patients aged 18 to 65, hyperthyroidism was newly diagnosed, with duration under 2 months. Orbital computed tomography and thyroid ultrasound, together with serum TRAb and thyroxine and clinical symptoms, were used for diagnoses.

Sequences were derived from peripheral blood mononuclear cells (PBMCs), sampled at new diagnosis, from a patient treated with antithyroid drugs. This clonotype originated in a woman aged 45-59 years with Graves disease. The V gene is TRBV6-5, the J gene TRBJ1-5, with TRBD1 as a possible D gene (5 bases). Here the CDR3 reads CASRYRNQPQHF. The CDR3 DNA is TGTGCCAGCAGATACAGGAATCAGCCCCAGCATTTT.